This entry concerns a single T cell receptor (beta chain). Its antigen remains unidentified. These data belong to a study of identical twins. Regarding the study as a whole: Out-of-frame alpha sequences common to twins exhibited an excess of low generation probability.

This CDR3 comprises 16 residues. V was shortened by 6 bases and J by 1 base, with 18 bases between the two germline ends. Germline lookup yields CDR1 MDHEN and CDR2 SYDVKM. TCRdb processed the 5' RACE reads anew with MiXCR; each CDR3 protein has one entry. Of more than 400,000 distinct CDR3 sequences in the sample, roughly 15% were seen once. The same sample was also studied in work on yellow fever vaccine responses in identical twins.

The clonotype originates from a woman between 18 and 29 years old in good health. Sequencing was carried out using CD4+ T cells sorted from blood. The chain employs TRBV28 and TRBJ2-5; TRBD1 is a possible D gene (6 bases). The CDR3 region has the DNA TGTGCCAGCAGCCCACAAACCGGACAGTTCCAAGAGACCCAGTACTTC. This sequence encodes CASSPQTGQFQETQYF.